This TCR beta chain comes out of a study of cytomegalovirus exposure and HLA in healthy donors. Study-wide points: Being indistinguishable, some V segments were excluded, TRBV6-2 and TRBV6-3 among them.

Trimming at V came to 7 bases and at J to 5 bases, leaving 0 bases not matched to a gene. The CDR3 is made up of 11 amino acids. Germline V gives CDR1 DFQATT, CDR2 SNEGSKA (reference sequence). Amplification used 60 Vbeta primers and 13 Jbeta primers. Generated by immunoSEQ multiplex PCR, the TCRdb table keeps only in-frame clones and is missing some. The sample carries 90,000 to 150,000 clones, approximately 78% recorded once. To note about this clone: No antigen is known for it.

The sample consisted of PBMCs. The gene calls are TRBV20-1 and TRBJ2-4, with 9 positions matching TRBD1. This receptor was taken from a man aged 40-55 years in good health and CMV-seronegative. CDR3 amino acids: CSGTGENIQYF. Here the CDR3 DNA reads TGCAGTGGGACAGGGGAAAACATTCAGTACTTC.